Sequencing of this T cell receptor beta chain was carried out in a study of shared clonotypes between healthy human individuals. Study at large: CD4 naive and CD4 memory each took three plates per donor, while CD8 naive took two and CD8 memory one.

General observations from the study: Naive CD4 clonotypes overlapped across a handful of donors at around 5%. Sampling included only blood; tissue repertoires likely differ.

Notes on this clone: Antigen specificity is unknown.

Trimming at V came to 7 bases and at J to 5 bases, leaving 5 bases not matched to a gene. The CDR3 has 13 amino acids. Germline values: CDR1 LNHDA, CDR2 SQIVND (reference sequence). The data were produced by immunoSEQ multiplex PCR, yet TCRdb's version contains in-frame clones alone and is incomplete. The data hold approximately 1.5 million clones, with 97% to 99% observed a single time. The chain carries TRBV19 and TRBJ2-7; 10 bases map to TRBD1. This sequence originates from a man aged 30 to 45 in good health. Sequences were obtained from naive CD4+ T cells sorted from blood. Subset: CD45RA+ positively selected. The DNA for the CDR3 is TGTGCCAGTACCCAGACAGGGGGCGACGAGCAGTACTTC. Its translation: CASTQTGGDEQYF.